This T cell receptor (beta chain) was retrieved from a study of blood T cell repertoires in COVID-19. The protocol was immunoSEQ multiplex PCR, while the TCRdb copy is restricted to in-frame clones and leaves out a portion. The sample consists of 310,000 or so clones, roughly 90% of them appearing once. This clone was picked up one time. The junction had 6 bases not matched to a gene; V was cut back by 3 bases and J by 1 base. The CDR3 consists of 16 residues. Germline-derived CDR1 and CDR2 are KGHSH and LQKENI. The receptor comes from a woman younger than 30 with acute COVID-19. Input material: PBMCs or T cells enriched from blood (not recorded which). The V gene is TRBV18, the J gene TRBJ2-7; 10 bases align to TRBD1. The CDR3 nucleotides are TGTGCCAGCTCACCTAGAGGGACAGGGGATTCCTACGAGCAGTACTTC. Protein: CASSPRGTGDSYEQYF.